These 9 T cell receptor beta chains came from one sample sequenced in a study of T cell changes during pregnancy in multiple sclerosis. The method was immunoSEQ multiplex PCR; TCRdb's version includes in-frame clones alone and lacks a portion of them. The top ten clones hold 3.5% of a sample with approximately 110,000 clones, roughly nine tenths of them seen once. The sample was peripheral blood, taken after pregnancy. These receptors were taken from a female donor with multiple sclerosis, enrolled in a pregnancy study.

This sequence joins TRBV9 and TRBJ1-3, with D tentatively TRBD1 (5 bases). The germline V gene encodes CDR1 SGDLS and CDR2 YYNGEE. The germline V and J ends were trimmed by 4 bases and 0 bases, with 14 bases remaining between them. This CDR3 contains 16 residues. In DNA form, the CDR3 reads TGTGCCAGCAGCCCACAGGCTGCCCTCTCTGGAAACACCATATATTTT. It specifies CASSPQAALSGNTIYF.

The rearrangement links TRBV6-5 to TRBJ2-2; 9 positions agree with TRBD2. The germline gives CDR1 MNHEY, CDR2 SVGAGI. V lost 6 bases, J lost 6 bases, and 8 bases stayed unmatched. The CDR3 consists of 15 residues. The CDR3: CASRASGVGAGELFF. For the CDR3, the DNA is TGTGCCAGCAGGGCTAGCGGGGTCGGGGCCGGGGAGCTGTTTTTT.

The chain couples TRBV5-6 to TRBJ2-7, with 7 bases fitting TRBD1. Germline V gene data show CDR1 as SGHDT and CDR2 as YYEEEE. V dropped 2 bases and J dropped 2; count of bases not matched to a gene: 4. The CDR3 consists of 14 residues. The CDR3 region is CASSFRDSTYEQYF. The CDR3 bases are TGTGCCAGCAGCTTCCGGGACAGTACCTACGAGCAGTACTTC.

The rearrangement uses TRBV7-8 and TRBJ2-1; 8 bases are a match to TRBD2. Germline values: CDR1 SGHVS, CDR2 FQNEAQ. The CDR3 has 15 amino acids. V shed 5 bases and J 3 bases; nucleotides not matched to a gene: 6. The CDR3 DNA sequence: TGTGCCAGCAGCGTTAGCGGGGCAAGCTACAATGAGCAGTTCTTC. Translation gives CASSVSGASYNEQFF.

With respect to this clone: Other DNA sequences in the same sample also yield this CDR3. V usage is TRBV29-1 and J usage is TRBJ2-3; 9 bases are a match to TRBD1. The CDR3 spans 14 residues. Germline CDR1 SQVTM, CDR2 ANQGSEA. V shed 4 bases, J shed 2 bases, and the junction held 4 bases outside the gene matches. The CDR3 sequence is CSVAGTGITDTQYF. In DNA, the CDR3 is TGCAGCGTTGCCGGGACAGGGATCACAGATACGCAGTATTTT.

The chain carries TRBV15 and TRBJ2-1, with D possibly being TRBD2 (6 bases). This CDR3 has 15 amino acids. Per germline, CDR1 LNHNV and CDR2 YYDKDF (reference sequence). V gave up 0 bases and J gave up 4 bases, with 10 bases separating them. The CDR3 loop reads CATSRDLEGYNEQFF. Here the CDR3 DNA reads TGTGCCACCAGCAGAGATTTGGAGGGTTACAATGAGCAGTTCTTC.

In its sample, this clone was seen many times. The chain combines TRBV15 with TRBJ1-2; D perhaps matches TRBD1 (6 bases). This CDR3 region has 13 residues. CDR1 and CDR2 (germline): LNHNV, YYDKDF (reference sequence). The V end was cut by 11 bases, the J end by 4 bases, with 17 bases between. The CDR3 DNA sequence: TGTGCCGCATCGGAAACAGGGAGCTATGGCTACACCTTC. This sequence encodes CAASETGSYGYTF.

The chain couples TRBV4-2 to TRBJ2-4, with D maybe TRBD2 (6 bases). Trimming left V 11 bases short and J 9 bases short, with 14 bases between. CDR1 is LGHNA, CDR2 YNFKEQ, per germline. The CDR3 spans 11 residues. In nucleotides, the CDR3 is TGTGCCGCCGGAGTCGGGGGCATTCAGTACTTC. This translates into CAAGVGGIQYF.

Only one count was recorded for this clone. The chain links TRBV19 to TRBJ1-3; D ambiguous. Germline CDR1 and CDR2: LNHDA and SQIVND (reference sequence). V dropped 5 bases and J dropped 4 bases, with 12 bases sitting between them. The CDR3 is 14 residues long. The CDR3 is CASSRARGGNTIYF. Here the CDR3 DNA reads TGTGCCAGTAGTCGGGCCCGAGGGGGAAACACCATATATTTT.